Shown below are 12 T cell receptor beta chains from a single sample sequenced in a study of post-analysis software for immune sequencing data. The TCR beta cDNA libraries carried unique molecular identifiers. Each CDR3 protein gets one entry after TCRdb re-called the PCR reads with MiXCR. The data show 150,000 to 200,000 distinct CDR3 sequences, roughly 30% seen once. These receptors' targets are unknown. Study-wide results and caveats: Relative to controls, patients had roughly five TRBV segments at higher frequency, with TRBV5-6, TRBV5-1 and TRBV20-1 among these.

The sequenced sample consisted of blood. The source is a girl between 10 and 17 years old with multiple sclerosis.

The CDR3 bases are TGTGCCAGCAGTTTAGGTCGACTGGGCAATCAGCCCCAGCATTTT. Protein sequence: CASSLGRLGNQPQHF. V usage is TRBV12-3 or TRBV12-4 and J usage is TRBJ1-5; D unresolved. The CDR3 is 15 amino acids. Trimming pared 1 base from V and 2 bases from J, leaving 9 bases between.

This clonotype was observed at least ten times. The CDR3 coding sequence is TGTGCCAGCAGTCCCCCGGTGAGTCTCCTGGTCTATGGCTACACCTTC. Amino acid sequence: CASSPPVSLLVYGYTF. V gene TRBV12-3 or TRBV12-4 combines with J gene TRBJ1-2; D uncertain. Trimming took 5 bases from V and 4 from J, leaving 20 bases between them. There are 16 residues in the CDR3.

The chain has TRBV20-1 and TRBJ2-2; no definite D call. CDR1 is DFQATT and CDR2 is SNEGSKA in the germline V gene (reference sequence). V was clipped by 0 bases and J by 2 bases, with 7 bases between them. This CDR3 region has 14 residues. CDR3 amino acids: CSARELSNTGELFF. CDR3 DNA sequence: TGCAGTGCTAGAGAACTCTCTAACACCGGGGAGCTGTTTTTT.

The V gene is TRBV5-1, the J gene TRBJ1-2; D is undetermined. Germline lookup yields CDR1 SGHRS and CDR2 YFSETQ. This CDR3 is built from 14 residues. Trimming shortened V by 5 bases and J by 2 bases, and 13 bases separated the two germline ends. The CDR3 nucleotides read TGCGCCAGCAGACGGATCGGGGTGAACTATGGCTACACCTTC. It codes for CASRRIGVNYGYTF.

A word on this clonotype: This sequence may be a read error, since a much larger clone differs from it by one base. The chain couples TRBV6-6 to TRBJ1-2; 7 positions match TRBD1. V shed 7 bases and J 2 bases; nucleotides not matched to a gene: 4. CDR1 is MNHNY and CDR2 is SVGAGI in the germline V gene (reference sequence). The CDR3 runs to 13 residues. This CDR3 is CASMPGGNYGYTF. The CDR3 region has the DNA TGTGCCAGCATGCCAGGGGGGAACTATGGCTACACCTTC.

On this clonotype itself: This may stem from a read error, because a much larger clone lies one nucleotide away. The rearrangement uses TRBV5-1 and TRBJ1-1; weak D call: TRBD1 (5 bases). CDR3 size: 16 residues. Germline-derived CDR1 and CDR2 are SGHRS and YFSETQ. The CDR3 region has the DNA TGCACCAGCAGCCATCAGTCCAGGGAGGTGAACACTGAAGCTTTCTTT. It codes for CTSSHQSREVNTEAFF.

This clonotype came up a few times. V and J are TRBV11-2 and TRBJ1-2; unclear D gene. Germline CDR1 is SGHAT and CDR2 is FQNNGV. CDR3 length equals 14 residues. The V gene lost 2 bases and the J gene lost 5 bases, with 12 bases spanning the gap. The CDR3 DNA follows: TGTGCCAGCAGCTTATGGGCAGCCCAATATGGCTACACCTTC. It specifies CASSLWAAQYGYTF.

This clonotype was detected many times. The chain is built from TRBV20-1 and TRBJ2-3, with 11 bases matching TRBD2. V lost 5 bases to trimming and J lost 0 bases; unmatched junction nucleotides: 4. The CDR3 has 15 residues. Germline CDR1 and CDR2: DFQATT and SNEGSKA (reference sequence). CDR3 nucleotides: TGCAGTGCTGGGACTAGCGGAAGTAGCACAGATACGCAGTATTTT. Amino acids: CSAGTSGSSTDTQYF.

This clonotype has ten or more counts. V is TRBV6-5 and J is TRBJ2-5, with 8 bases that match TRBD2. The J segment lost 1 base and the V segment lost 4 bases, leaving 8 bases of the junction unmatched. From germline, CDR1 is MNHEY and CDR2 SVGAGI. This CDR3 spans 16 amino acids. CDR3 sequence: CASSFLFGGAQETQYF. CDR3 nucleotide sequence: TGTGCCAGCAGTTTTCTCTTCGGGGGGGCCCAAGAGACCCAGTACTTC.

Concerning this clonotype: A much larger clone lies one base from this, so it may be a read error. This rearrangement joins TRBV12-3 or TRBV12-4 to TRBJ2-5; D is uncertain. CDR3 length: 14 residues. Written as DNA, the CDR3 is TGTGTCAGCAGCCGGACGCCGAAAGGGGAGACCCAGTACTTC. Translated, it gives CVSSRTPKGETQYF.

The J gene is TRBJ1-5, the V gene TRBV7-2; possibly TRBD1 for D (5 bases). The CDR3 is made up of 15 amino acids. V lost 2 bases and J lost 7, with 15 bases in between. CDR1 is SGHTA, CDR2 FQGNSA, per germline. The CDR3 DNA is TGTGCCAGCAGCTTATGGGGGGACGGCGGGCAGCCCCAGCATTTT. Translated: CASSLWGDGGQPQHF. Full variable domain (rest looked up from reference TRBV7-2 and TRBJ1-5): GAGVSQSPSNKVTEKGKDVELRCDPISGHTALYWYRQSLGQGLEFLIYFQGNSAPDKSGLPSDRFSAERTGGSVSTLTIQRTQQEDSAVYLCASSLWGDGGQPQHFGDGTRLSIL.

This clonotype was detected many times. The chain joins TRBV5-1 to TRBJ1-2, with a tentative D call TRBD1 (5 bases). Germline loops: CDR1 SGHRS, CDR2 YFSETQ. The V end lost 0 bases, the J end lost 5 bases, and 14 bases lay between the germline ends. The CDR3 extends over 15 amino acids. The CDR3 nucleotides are TGCGCCAGCAGCTTGGACCGGGGACCGTCTTATGGCTACACCTTC. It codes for CASSLDRGPSYGYTF. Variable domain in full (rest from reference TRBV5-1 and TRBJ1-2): KAGVTQTPRYLIKTRGQQVTLSCSPISGHRSVSWYQQTPGQGLQFLFEYFSETQRNKGNFPGRFSGRQFSNSRSEMNVSTLELGDSALYLCASSLDRGPSYGYTFGSGTRLTVV.